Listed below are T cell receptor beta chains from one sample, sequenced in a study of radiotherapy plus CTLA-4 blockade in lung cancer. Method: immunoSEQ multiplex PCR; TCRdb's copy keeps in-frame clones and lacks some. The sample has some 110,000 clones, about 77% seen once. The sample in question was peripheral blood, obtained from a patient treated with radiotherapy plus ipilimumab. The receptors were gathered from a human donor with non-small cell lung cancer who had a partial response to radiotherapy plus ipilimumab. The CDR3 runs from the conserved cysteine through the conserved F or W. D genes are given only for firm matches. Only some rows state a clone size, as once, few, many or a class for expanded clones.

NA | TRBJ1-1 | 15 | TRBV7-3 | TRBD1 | TGTGCCAGCAGCCTTACGACAGGGGGGAGCTCTGAAGCTTTCTTT | CASSLTTGGSSEAFF
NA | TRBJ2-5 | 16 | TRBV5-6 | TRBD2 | TGTGCCAGCAGCTTGGTGACTAGCGGGAGAGAAGAGACCCAGTACTTC | CASSLVTSGREETQYF
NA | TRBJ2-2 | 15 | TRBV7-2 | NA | TGTGCCAGCAGCTTAGGTCCAGTTGACACCGGGGAGCTGTTTTTT | CASSLGPVDTGELFF
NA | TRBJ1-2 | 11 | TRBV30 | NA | TGTGCCTGGAGTGCATACAGTGGCTACACCTTC | CAWSAYSGYTF
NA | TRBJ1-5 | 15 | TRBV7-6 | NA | TGTGCCAGCAGCTTAGGGCAAAGTGGCAATCAGCCCCAGCATTTT | CASSLGQSGNQPQHF
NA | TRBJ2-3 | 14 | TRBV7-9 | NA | TGTGCCAGCAGCGGGGCCGGTCGCACAGATACGCAGTATTTT | CASSGAGRTDTQYF
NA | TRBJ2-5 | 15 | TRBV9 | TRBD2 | TGTGCCAGCAGCTTTACTAGCGGGAGTTGGGAGACCCAGTACTTC | CASSFTSGSWETQYF
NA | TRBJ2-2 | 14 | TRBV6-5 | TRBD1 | TGTGCCAGCACCGGGACAGGGGGCACCGGGGAGCTGTTTTTT | CASTGTGGTGELFF
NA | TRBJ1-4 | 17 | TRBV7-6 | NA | TGTGCCAGCAGCTTAGTCCCTCCGAATCGGGGGGATGAAAAACTGTTTTTT | CASSLVPPNRGDEKLFF
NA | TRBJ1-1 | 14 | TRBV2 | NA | TGTGCCAGCAGTGGACTTGGGGGGGGCACTGAAGCTTTCTTT | CASSGLGGGTEAFF
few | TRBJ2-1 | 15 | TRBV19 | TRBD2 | TGTGCCAGTAAGGCTAGCGGGAGATTGCTTGGTGAGCAGTTCTTC | CASKASGRLLGEQFF
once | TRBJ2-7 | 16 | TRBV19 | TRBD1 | TGTGCCAGTAGTATAGCAGGGACAGGGAAGGTGTACGAGCAGTACTTC | CASSIAGTGKVYEQYF
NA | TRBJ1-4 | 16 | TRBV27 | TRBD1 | TGTGCCAGCAGTTTGACGGGGACAGGGGCTTATGAAAAACTGTTTTTT | CASSLTGTGAYEKLFF
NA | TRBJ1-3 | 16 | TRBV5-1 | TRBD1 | TGCGCCAGCAGCTCCGACAGGGGATTCTCCGGAAACACCATATATTTT | CASSSDRGFSGNTIYF
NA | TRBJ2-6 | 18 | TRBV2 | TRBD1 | TGTGCCAGCAGGGGGCCGGGGACAGGGGGCTCTGGGGCCAACGTCCTGACTTTC | CASRGPGTGGSGANVLTF
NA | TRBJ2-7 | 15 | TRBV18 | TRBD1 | TGTGCCAGCTCACCATCGAAGACAGGGACCTACGAGCAGTACTTC | CASSPSKTGTYEQYF
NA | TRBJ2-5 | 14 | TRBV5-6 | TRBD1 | TGTGCCAGCAGCAATAGACTACAGGGGTCGACCCAGTACTTC | CASSNRLQGSTQYF
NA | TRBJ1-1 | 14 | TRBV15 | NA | TGTGCCACCAGCAGAGATCGGTCGGAGACTGAAGCTTTCTTT | CATSRDRSETEAFF
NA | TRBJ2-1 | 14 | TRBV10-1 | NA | TGCGCCGCGTCCCGAGAGGGAGAAGGGTTTGAGCAGTTCTTC | CAASREGEGFEQFF
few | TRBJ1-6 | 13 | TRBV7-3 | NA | TGTGCCAGCAGCTTAGCGTATAATTCACCCCTCCACTTT | CASSLAYNSPLHF
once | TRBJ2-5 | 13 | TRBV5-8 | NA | TGTGCCAGCAGCAGGGAGGTTTTGGAGACCCAGTACTTC | CASSREVLETQYF
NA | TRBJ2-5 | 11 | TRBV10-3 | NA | TGTGCCATCAGTGAGCTGGAGACCCAGTACTTC | CAISELETQYF
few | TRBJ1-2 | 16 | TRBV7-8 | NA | TGTGCCAGCAGCTTAGTTTTTGAGGGGGGGACCTATGGCTACACCTTC | CASSLVFEGGTYGYTF
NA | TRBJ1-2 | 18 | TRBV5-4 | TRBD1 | TGTGCCAGCAGCTTGGGGTTGCTGCCGGGCAGGGGGCGGGATGGCTACACCTTC | CASSLGLLPGRGRDGYTF
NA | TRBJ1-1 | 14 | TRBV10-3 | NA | TGTGCCATCAGTGACAGGGGTGGGGACACTGAAGCTTTCTTT | CAISDRGGDTEAFF
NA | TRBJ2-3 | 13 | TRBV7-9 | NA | TGTGCCAGCGGGACAAGTTCCACAGATACGCAGTATTTT | CASGTSSTDTQYF
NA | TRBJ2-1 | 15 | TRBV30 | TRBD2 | TGTGCCTGGAGTGTAACGGGGGGTGTCTACAATGAGCAGTTCTTC | CAWSVTGGVYNEQFF
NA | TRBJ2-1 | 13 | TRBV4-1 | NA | TGCGCCAGCAGCCAAGATCGGGGTTTGGAGCAGTTCTTC | CASSQDRGLEQFF